The clone carrying this T cell receptor beta chain was seen more than once but under ten times. Its specificity is unknown. V lost 2 bases, J lost 1 base, and 19 bases stayed unmatched. The CDR3 spans 20 residues. Germline V gene sequence: CDR1 SGHDN, CDR2 FVKESK. Though probably carrying unrecorded immune exposures, donors were nominally healthy at sampling. This record belongs to a study of cytomegalovirus exposure and HLA in healthy donors. Study-level information: Of all 400 or so donors who were genotyped, roughly 81% belonged to the Caucasian-associated ancestry cluster.

The PCR was carried out with 60 Vbeta primers and 13 Jbeta primers. Clones were sequenced by immunoSEQ multiplex PCR, and TCRdb holds only the in-frame ones, with some missing. The sample lists about 130,000 clones; roughly 75% were seen once. Whole-study findings and limits: Across donors, most TCRs were seen rarely, yet some public ones were widespread.

The receptor was derived from a man younger than 45 in good health and CMV-seronegative. The chain joins TRBV14 to TRBJ2-7, with 8 bases identical to TRBD1. Sample: PBMCs. This chain's CDR3 is CASSQNWWAGGASRSYEQYF. CDR3 coding DNA: TGTGCCAGCAGCCAAAATTGGTGGGCAGGGGGCGCGTCTCGTTCCTACGAGCAGTACTTC.